Each of the 8 T cell receptor beta chains below was sequenced from the same sample in a study of shared clonotypes between healthy human individuals (dated by TCRdb to 2019 to 2021). Receptor libraries were prepared by the immunoSEQ multiplex PCR assay. TCRdb mirrors the immuneACCESS table, restricted to in-frame sequences. Some clones are absent from its copies; in checked studies, under half trace to an unresolved V gene, and the reason for the others is unknown. For this sample there are about 1,900,000 clones; about 94% appear just once. Of the sample, roughly 1% is held by the ten largest clones. CD8 naive samples consisted of CD45RO-negative cells that were positively selected for CCR7, yielding a CD45RA+CCR7+ population without TemRA cells. The specimen was naive CD8+ T cells sorted from blood. In light of the paper, this sample's cell subset or site label describes: CD45RA+CCR7+. These receptors were collected from a young man in good health.

This sequence joins TRBV10-3 and TRBJ2-1; D perhaps matches TRBD2 (6 bases). Per the germline V gene, CDR1 is ENHRY and CDR2 is SYGVKD. This CDR3 has 13 amino acids. The V and J ends lost 7 bases and 7 bases respectively, with 14 bases between them. CDR3 sequence reads: CAITRGSKNEQFF. The CDR3 coding sequence is TGTGCCATCACACGGGGGAGTAAGAATGAGCAGTTCTTC.

In regard to this clone: Different DNA sequences within this sample yield the same CDR3. The DNA for the CDR3 is TGTGCCAGCAGCCTAGCGGGAGGAAACTCCTACGAGCAGTACTTC. The encoded protein is CASSLAGGNSYEQYF. The V call is TRBV9, the J call TRBJ2-7; 11 bases are a match to TRBD2. The V gene's germline CDR1 is SGDLS and CDR2 YYNGEE. V shed 4 bases and J 0 bases; nucleotides not matched to a gene: 3. The CDR3 totals 15 residues.

This chain links TRBV6-1 with TRBJ1-2; 12 bases map to TRBD1. This CDR3 is 18 amino acids long. CDR1 MNHNS and CDR2 SASEGT come from the germline V gene. The V gene end was trimmed by 4 bases and the J gene end by 3 bases; junction bases not matched to a gene: 12. CDR3 in DNA: TGTGCCAGCAGTGCCTTTCCGGGACAGGGGGCATTTTACTATGGCTACACCTTC. This codes for CASSAFPGQGAFYYGYTF.

The chain joins TRBV11-3 to TRBJ2-1, with 9 bases that match TRBD1. J lost 1 base, V lost 2 bases, and 15 bases had no gene match. The germline V gene encodes CDR1 SGHNT and CDR2 YENEEA. This CDR3 contains 20 residues. The CDR3 loop reads CASSLSWDRAGHRSYNEQFF. The CDR3 nucleotides are TGTGCCAGCAGCTTAAGCTGGGACAGGGCAGGCCACAGGTCCTACAATGAGCAGTTCTTC.

The rearrangement links TRBV2 to TRBJ2-3; 9 nucleotides align to TRBD2. This CDR3 contains 17 residues. Germline values: CDR1 SNHLY, CDR2 FYNNEI. V was pared by 5 bases and J by 0 bases, with 9 bases of the junction left unmatched. The CDR3 nucleotides are TGTGCCAGCAGTCATTCCCGACTAGCGGCTAGCACAGATACGCAGTATTTT. Amino acid sequence: CASSHSRLAASTDTQYF. The full variable domain, rest sourced from reference TRBV2 and TRBJ2-3, is EPEVTQTPSHQVTQMGQEVILRCVPISNHLYFYWYRQILGQKVEFLVSFYNNEISEKSEIFDDQFSVERPDGSNFTLKIRSTKLEDSAMYFCASSHSRLAASTDTQYFGPGTRLTVL.

Details on this clone: Other DNA sequences within the sample encode an identical CDR3. This sequence joins TRBV25-1 and TRBJ2-5; no firm D call. The CDR3 has 14 amino acids. Germline V CDR1 and CDR2: MGHDK, SYGVNS. V lost 0 bases, J lost 2 bases, and 7 bases lay in between. CDR3 amino acids: CASSEYGVQETQYF. The CDR3 nucleotides are TGTGCCAGCAGTGAATATGGGGTTCAAGAGACCCAGTACTTC.

This sequence joins TRBV15 and TRBJ2-7; no clear D. CDR1 LNHNV and CDR2 YYDKDF come from the germline V gene (reference sequence). The V end lost 5 bases, the J end lost 0 bases, and 11 bases lay between the germline ends. The CDR3 runs 14 residues. The CDR3 protein is CATSRTVSSYEQYF. CDR3 nucleotides: TGTGCCACCAGCCGGACCGTGAGCTCCTACGAGCAGTACTTC.

The chain combines TRBV7-9 with TRBJ2-7; 9 positions agree with TRBD1. Germline V gene data show CDR1 as SEHNR and CDR2 as FQNEAQ (reference sequence). With V trimmed by 6 bases and J by 2 bases, 8 bases remained unmatched. CDR3 length: 15 amino acids. CDR3 protein: CASSYKDRGTYEQYF. CDR3 nucleotides: TGTGCCAGCAGTTACAAGGACAGGGGAACCTACGAGCAGTACTTC. The whole variable domain, filled in from reference TRBV7-9 and TRBJ2-7, reads DTGVSQNPRHKITKRGQNVTFRCDPISEHNRLYWYRQTLGQGPEFLTYFQNEAQLEKSRLLSDRFSAERPKGSFSTLEIQRTEQGDSAMYLCASSYKDRGTYEQYFGPGTRLTVT.